The T cell receptor (beta chain) described here comes from a study of T cells after yellow fever vaccination. TCRdb re-analysed the 5' RACE reads in MiXCR, keeping a single row per CDR3 protein. The top ten clones hold around 20% of a sample with 250,000 or so distinct CDR3 sequences, roughly 3.5% of them seen once. The germline CDR1 and CDR2 sequences are MDHEN and SYDVKM. The J segment lost 2 bases and the V segment lost 3 bases, leaving 5 bases of the junction unmatched. CDR3 length: 15 amino acids. Whole-study findings and limits: Post-booster repertoires contained most primary-vaccination clones again (roughly 96% CD4, around 88% CD8).

This clonotype was observed at least ten times. The target antigen is unknown. The source is a man aged 18 to 30 who received the YFV17D yellow fever vaccine. The chain has TRBV28 and TRBJ2-7; TRBD1 matches at 9 bases. Material: PBMCs, obtained 15 days after the yellow fever booster vaccination. Here the CDR3 DNA reads TGTGCCAGCAGTTTCTCGGGACAGGGCACCTACGAGCAGTACGTC. Residues: CASSFSGQGTYEQYV.